The rows below give T cell receptor beta chains drawn from one sample of a study of blood T cell repertoires in COVID-19. Profiling relied on immunoSEQ multiplex PCR, and the TCRdb table lists in-frame clones only, not all of them. Among 100,000 to 150,000 clones, over 80% were seen once, and the ten largest hold roughly 10%. The sample comprised peripheral blood. These TCRs come from a man aged 40-55 years with active or convalescent COVID-19. Both conserved end residues are part of each CDR3. D genes are given only for firm matches. Expanded clones get a size class; other rows say once, few or many, or leave the size out.

clone_size d_call j_call v_call cdr3_nt cdr3_aa
- - TRBJ1-3 TRBV20-1 TGCAGTGGACACGACGGAAACACCATATATTTT CSGHDGNTIYF
- - TRBJ2-1 TRBV6-5 TGTGCCAGCAGCCACTATCGGAATGAGCAGTTCTTC CASSHYRNEQFF
once TRBD1 TRBJ1-5 TRBV28 TGTGCCAGCAGTTCAACAGGGGGGACCGGGAATCAGCCCCAGCATTTT CASSSTGGTGNQPQHF
- - TRBJ1-2 TRBV2 TGTGCCAGTAACAGAAATTTCAACTATGGCTACACCTTC CASNRNFNYGYTF
few - TRBJ1-5 TRBV19 TGTGCCTCAGACCTCAGGGGCAATCAGCCCCAGCATTTT CASDLRGNQPQHF
- - TRBJ2-2 TRBV24-1 TGTGCCACCTTCAGGGATCCTAAAAGGGAGCTGTTTTTT CATFRDPKRELFF
- TRBD2 TRBJ2-3 TRBV19 TGTGCCAGTGCCCGCCGGGGAGCGGGGAACACAGATACGCAGTATTTT CASARRGAGNTDTQYF
once TRBD2 TRBJ2-7 TRBV12-5 TGTGCTAGTGGTTTGTCAACCGGGACTAGATCCGAGCAGTACTTC CASGLSTGTRSEQYF
once TRBD1 TRBJ2-7 TRBV6-5 TGTGCCAGCAGGGGACAGTCCTACGAGCAGTACTTC CASRGQSYEQYF
- TRBD2 TRBJ2-2 TRBV5-6 TGTGCCAGCAGCGCCCTAGCGGGGAACACCGGGGAGCTGTTTTTT CASSALAGNTGELFF
- TRBD2 TRBJ2-1 TRBV7-9 TGTGCCAGCAGCTTAAAGGCTGAGCGGGGAGGCAATGAGCAGTTCTTC CASSLKAERGGNEQFF
- - TRBJ2-5 TRBV18 TGTGCCAGCTCATCACAAGAGACCCAGTACTTC CASSSQETQYF
- - TRBJ2-2 TRBV18 TGTGCCAGCTCAGATTGGACAGCGAACACCGGGGAGCTGTTTTTT CASSDWTANTGELFF
- - TRBJ1-1 TRBV11-2 TGTGCCAGCAGCTCCAACACGAACACTGAAGCTTTCTTT CASSSNTNTEAFF
many TRBD1 TRBJ1-1 TRBV28 TGTGCCAGCAGGCGGGACAGGGTAGGAGCTTTCTTT CASRRDRVGAFF
- TRBD1 TRBJ2-7 TRBV7-9 TGTGCCAGCAGCCCGGGACCCGGGACAGGGAGCTCCTACGAGCAGTACTTC CASSPGPGTGSSYEQYF
- TRBD1 TRBJ2-6 TRBV9 TGTGCCAGCAGCGTAGGGGGACAGGCTCTCGGGGCCAACGTCCTGACTTTC CASSVGGQALGANVLTF
- - TRBJ2-1 TRBV7-6 TGTGCCAGCAGCTCCGCCCTCCTAGGTGCTGGGAATGAGCAGTTCTTC CASSSALLGAGNEQFF
- - TRBJ1-2 TRBV14 TGTGCCAGCAGGCCCTCGGGGGGCGGCTACACCTTC CASRPSGGGYTF
- - TRBJ1-5 TRBV24-1 TGTGCCACCAGTGATTCTGCTAACCCACGACCCCAGCATTTT CATSDSANPRPQHF
once - TRBJ2-7 TRBV11-2 TGTGCCAGCAGCCCCCGAGGCGAGCAGTACTTC CASSPRGEQYF
- - TRBJ2-2 TRBV4-3 TGCGCCAGCAGCCAAGGGGGCTACGCCGGGGAGCTGTTTTTT CASSQGGYAGELFF
- - TRBJ1-5 TRBV11-2 TGTGCCAGCAGCCCCTGGGCTAATCAGCCCCAGCATTTT CASSPWANQPQHF
- - TRBJ2-6 TRBV12-5 TGTGCTAGTGGTTTGGGCAGCTCTGGGGCCAACGTCCTGACTTTC CASGLGSSGANVLTF
- TRBD1 TRBJ1-4 TRBV7-6 TGTGCCAGCAGCGGGGAGACAGGGCTCTTTTCCGAAAAACTGTTTTTT CASSGETGLFSEKLFF
- TRBD2 TRBJ2-3 TRBV7-2 TGTGCCAGCAGCGAAGCGGGGGGGCGGACAGATACGCAGTATTTT CASSEAGGRTDTQYF
few - TRBJ2-5 TRBV19 TGTGCCAGTAGTATAGGTCGCGGGGAGACCCAGTACTTC CASSIGRGETQYF
- TRBD1 TRBJ1-6 TRBV6-5 TGTGCCAGCAGTACCCCGACAGGGGGAATTTCACCCCTCCACTTT CASSTPTGGISPLHF
few - TRBJ1-2 TRBV7-9 TGTGCCAGCAGCCCTGACTTCGGTGGCTACACCTTC CASSPDFGGYTF
- TRBD1 TRBJ1-2 TRBV25-1 TGTGCCAGCAGTGACGAACTCGGACAGGGACGGCTTGGCTACACCTTC CASSDELGQGRLGYTF
- TRBD1 TRBJ1-1 TRBV7-9 TGTGTAGGACAGGGCATACCAAACACTGAAGCTTTCTTT CVGQGIPNTEAFF
- TRBD1 TRBJ1-3 TRBV19 TGTGCCAGTAGAAATCCGGGACAGGTGAATGAAAACACCATATATTTT CASRNPGQVNENTIYF
- - TRBJ1-2 TRBV7-2 TGTGCCAGCAGCTTAGCTGCGGGGACGAAGGCAGGCTACACCTTC CASSLAAGTKAGYTF
once - TRBJ1-2 TRBV2 TGTGCCAGCAGAATAGACTACTATGGCTACACCTTC CASRIDYYGYTF
- TRBD1 TRBJ1-2 TRBV5-4 TGTGCCAGCAGCCCTGGACAGGGGTGGGATGGCTACACCTTC CASSPGQGWDGYTF
many - TRBJ2-5 TRBV9 TGTGCCAGCAGCGTAGCCGGGACACTTGGAGAGACCCAGTACTTC CASSVAGTLGETQYF
- TRBD1 TRBJ1-3 TRBV2 TGTGCCAGCAGTGAAGCGGGACAGGGTGGGCGAAACACCATATATTTT CASSEAGQGGRNTIYF
- - TRBJ2-6 TRBV6-1 TGTGCCAGCAGTGAAAGAGAGGGGAGGTCTGGGGCCAACGTCCTGACTTTC CASSEREGRSGANVLTF
- - TRBJ1-1 TRBV27 TGTGCCAGCAGTTTCCTCGCGGGGCTCGGGAACACTGAAGCTTTCTTT CASSFLAGLGNTEAFF
- TRBD2 TRBJ2-5 TRBV7-2 TGTGCCAGCAGCATTTATAGCGGGGGGGCCACGGAGACCCAGTACTTC CASSIYSGGATETQYF
- - TRBJ2-3 TRBV7-9 TGTGCCAGCAGCACAGAGGGCGTACATACGCAGTATTTT CASSTEGVHTQYF
- - TRBJ1-3 TRBV30 TGTGCCTGGGGGAGGGACACCATATATTTT CAWGRDTIYF
few - TRBJ1-6 TRBV6-5 TGTGCCAGCAGTTACCCGGAGGATAATTCACCCCTCCACTTT CASSYPEDNSPLHF
- TRBD1 TRBJ2-7 TRBV3-1/TRBV3-2 TGTGCCAGCAGCCGGGGGACAGGCCTCTACGAGCAGTACTTC CASSRGTGLYEQYF
- - TRBJ2-3 TRBV11-2 TGTGCCAGCAGCTACCGGGGGAGCACAGATACGCAGTATTTT CASSYRGSTDTQYF
few - TRBJ1-6 TRBV7-9 TGTGCCAGCAGCCGACAGTATTCACCCCTCCACTTT CASSRQYSPLHF
- TRBD2 TRBJ2-2 TRBV3-1/TRBV3-2 TGTGCCAGCAGCCTCGGACTAGCGGGGGCCCTAAACACCGGGGAGCTGTTTTTT CASSLGLAGALNTGELFF
- TRBD2 TRBJ2-7 TRBV7-9 TGTGCCAGCAGCTCGGGACTAGCGGGGAACTACGAGCAGTACTTC CASSSGLAGNYEQYF